These 31 T cell receptor beta chains were all obtained from the same sample, sequenced in a study of blood T cell repertoires in COVID-19 (dated by TCRdb to between 2020 and 2021). The receptor library was made with the immunoSEQ multiplex PCR assay. Drawn from immuneACCESS, this table holds only the in-frame rearrangements with V and J called that TCRdb kept. Clones are partly lost; checked studies trace under half to an unresolved V gene and leave the rest unexplained. For this sample the table gives approximately 150,000 clones, of which 79% were detected only once. Under 20% of the sample is taken by the ten largest. The sample comprised PBMCs or T cells enriched from blood (not recorded which). These receptors originate from a woman aged 70 to 79 in a cohort exposed to, infected with or recovered from COVID-19 (not recorded which).

Comment on this clone: This CDR3 is also generated by other DNA sequences in the sample. This rearrangement joins TRBV18 to TRBJ2-1; 9 nucleotides line up with TRBD1. This CDR3 is 12 amino acids long. V was clipped by 3 bases and J by 16 bases; unmatched bases: 7. Germline-derived CDR1 and CDR2 are KGHSH and LQKENI. CDR3 loop: CASSPPGQGVFF. CDR3 in DNA: TGTGCCAGCTCACCTCCGGGACAGGGAGTCTTCTTC.

The rearrangement links TRBV5-1 to TRBJ2-3; tentatively, D is TRBD1 (6 bases). With 0 bases removed from V and 7 bases from J, the gap between germline ends came to 12 bases. The length of the CDR3 is 14 residues. Per germline, CDR1 SGHRS and CDR2 YFSETQ. The CDR3 coding sequence is TGCGCCAGCAGCTTGGATCCAGGGGCTTATACGCAGTATTTT. It yields the protein CASSLDPGAYTQYF.

Points on this clone: The sample contains more than one DNA sequence encoding this CDR3. This chain joins TRBV19 and TRBJ2-5; 8 bases align to TRBD1. V shed 8 bases and J 5 bases; nucleotides not matched to a gene: 7. Germline V gene data show CDR1 as LNHDA and CDR2 as SQIVND (reference sequence). This CDR3 region has 13 residues. CDR3 amino acids: CASSGQGGETQYF. The CDR3 DNA follows: TGTGCCAGTTCCGGACAGGGCGGGGAGACCCAGTACTTC.

The chain combines TRBV7-2 with TRBJ2-7; 8 bases fit TRBD2. Germline trimming cut 5 bases from V and 3 bases from J; bases unmatched to any gene: 18. Germline CDR1 and CDR2: SGHTA and FQGNSA. The CDR3 length is 18 residues. For the CDR3, the DNA is TGTGCCAGCAGCCTGACTTTCACAAGCGGGAGAAGGTTCTACGAGCAGTACTTC. It yields the protein CASSLTFTSGRRFYEQYF.

The chain carries TRBV11-2 and TRBJ2-2; D gene unclear. This CDR3 is built from 14 residues. Trimming shortened V by 4 bases and J by 9 bases, and 15 bases separated the two germline ends. Germline CDR1 and CDR2: SGHAT and FQNNGV. The CDR3 nucleotides are TGTGCCAGCAGCTCCTCTCTAAATGTCCGGGAGCTGTTTTTT. This sequence encodes CASSSSLNVRELFF.

This clone was seen more than once but under ten times. The chain employs TRBV6-4 and TRBJ2-6; TRBD2 agrees at 14 bases. V was pared by 7 bases and J by 0 bases, with 5 bases of the junction left unmatched. The germline V gene encodes CDR1 MRHNA and CDR2 SNTAGT. This CDR3 is 18 amino acids long. CDR3 nucleotide sequence: TGTGCCAGCACCCCGACTAGCGGGAGGGTCTCTGGGGCCAACGTCCTGACTTTC. Translating it yields CASTPTSGRVSGANVLTF.

The chain couples TRBV28 to TRBJ1-4; tentative D call: TRBD1 (6 bases). Trimming removed 3 bases at V and 5 bases at J, with 13 bases between. The CDR3 runs 15 residues. Germline-derived CDR1 and CDR2 are MDHEN and SYDVKM. This CDR3 reads CASSLMRGGNEKLFF. The CDR3 DNA reads TGTGCCAGCAGTTTGATGAGGGGGGGCAATGAAAAACTGTTTTTT.

For the CDR3, the DNA is TGTGCCAGCAGCTTAATTTTAGCGACTAGCGGCACCGGGGAGCTGTTTTTT. Its translation: CASSLILATSGTGELFF. The V call is TRBV7-8, the J call TRBJ2-2; 9 nucleotides line up with TRBD2. Germline trimming cut 2 bases from V and 4 bases from J; bases unmatched to any gene: 8. Per germline, CDR1 SGHVS and CDR2 FQNEAQ. This CDR3 region has 17 residues.

The sample holds a few counts of this clone. The chain links TRBV28 to TRBJ2-7; 10 bases align to TRBD2. Trimming at V came to 6 bases and at J to 1 base, leaving 6 bases not matched to a gene. From germline, CDR1 is MDHEN and CDR2 SYDVKM. This CDR3 region has 15 residues. This chain's CDR3 is CASSPGLAKSYEQYF. The CDR3 DNA is TGTGCCAGCAGCCCGGGACTAGCGAAATCCTACGAGCAGTACTTC.

The chain uses TRBV6-5 and TRBJ2-7; a possible D gene is TRBD2 (6 bases). V lost 0 bases and J lost 6, with 12 bases in between. The CDR3 covers 14 residues. Germline V gene data show CDR1 as MNHEY and CDR2 as SVGAGI. The CDR3 sequence: CASSYSAGRIEQYF. CDR3 coding DNA: TGTGCCAGCAGTTACTCGGCAGGGAGGATCGAGCAGTACTTC.

This clone showed up just once. The chain links TRBV6-5 to TRBJ1-2; 9 nucleotides align to TRBD1. The CDR3 loop spans 15 amino acids. Looked up from germline, CDR1 is MNHEY and CDR2 is SVGAGI. J was trimmed by 1 base and V by 6 bases; bases with no gene match: 6. The CDR3 sequence: CASSVGQGNNYGYTF. The CDR3 coding sequence is TGTGCCAGCAGCGTTGGACAGGGGAATAACTATGGCTACACCTTC.

The V call is TRBV7-2, the J call TRBJ1-5; 8 nucleotides align to TRBD1. The germline V gene has CDR1 SGHTA and CDR2 FQGNSA. The V segment lost 4 bases and the J segment 4 bases; nucleotides outside the gene matches: 3. The CDR3 is 14 residues long. In DNA, the CDR3 is TGTGCCAGCAGCTCCTGGGACAGGAATCAGCCCCAGCATTTT. As protein: CASSSWDRNQPQHF. The full variable domain, in which reference TRBV7-2 and TRBJ1-5 provide the parts outside the CDR3, is GAGVSQSPSNKVTEKGKDVELRCDPISGHTALYWYRQSLGQGLEFLIYFQGNSAPDKSGLPSDRFSAERTGGSVSTLTIQRTQQEDSAVYLCASSSWDRNQPQHFGDGTRLSIL.

This sequence joins TRBV5-5 and TRBJ2-5; TRBD1 matches 8 bases. The germline CDR1 and CDR2 sequences are SGHKS and YYEKEE (reference sequence). CDR3 size: 15 residues. With 0 bases clipped from V and 4 bases from J, the junction kept 5 bases outside the gene matches. The CDR3 sequence: CASSLGMTGAETQYF. The CDR3 DNA reads TGTGCCAGCAGCTTGGGGATGACAGGGGCAGAGACCCAGTACTTC.

The chain couples TRBV12-3 or TRBV12-4 to TRBJ2-7; unclear D gene. The CDR3 has 13 amino acids. Trimming cost V 2 bases and J 2 bases, with 7 bases left between them. The CDR3 spells CASSLSLTYEQYF. Here the CDR3 DNA reads TGTGCCAGCAGTTTAAGCCTGACCTACGAGCAGTACTTC.

The chain recombines TRBV2 with TRBJ1-5; TRBD1 is a possible D gene (5 bases). Germline loops: CDR1 SNHLY, CDR2 FYNNEI. This CDR3 is built from 13 residues. Trimming removed 4 bases at V and 5 bases at J, with 9 bases between. CDR3 loop: CASSGGSDQPQHF. The DNA for the CDR3 is TGTGCCAGCAGTGGGGGCAGCGATCAGCCCCAGCATTTT.

The chain is built from TRBV6-5 and TRBJ1-2; 8 bases align to TRBD1. The junction had 9 bases not matched to a gene; V was cut back by 6 bases and J by 3 bases. The CDR3 has 15 amino acids. Germline values: CDR1 MNHEY, CDR2 SVGAGI. The CDR3 loop is CASRPVDRDDYGYTF. The DNA of the CDR3 is TGTGCCAGCAGACCAGTGGACAGGGATGACTATGGCTACACCTTC.

This chain connects TRBV5-1 to TRBJ2-3; maybe TRBD1 (6 bases). This CDR3 contains 16 residues. CDR1 and CDR2 from the germline V gene are SGHRS and YFSETQ. The ends were cut back, 0 bases at V and 2 bases at J, with 13 bases in the middle. The CDR3 bases are TGCGCCAGCAGCTTGGGACTGACAGGCCCCACAGATACGCAGTATTTT. Translated: CASSLGLTGPTDTQYF.

This chain uses TRBV10-2 with TRBJ2-1; the match to TRBD2 covers 8 bases. The CDR3 length is 16 residues. J gave up 6 bases and V 3 bases, and 10 bases lay outside the gene matches. Looked up from germline, CDR1 is WSHSY and CDR2 is SAAADI. CDR3 region: CASSEIPAGVFNEQFF. CDR3 nucleotides: TGCGCCAGCAGTGAAATCCCAGCGGGAGTGTTCAATGAGCAGTTCTTC.

This clone was seen more than once but under ten times. V gene TRBV13 combines with J gene TRBJ1-1; D is perhaps TRBD1 (6 bases). V was pared by 5 bases and J by 5 bases, with 18 bases between. This CDR3 comprises 15 residues. The germline V gene has CDR1 PRHDT and CDR2 FYEKMQ (reference sequence). CDR3 amino acids: CASSLPQGRGTEAFF. The DNA for the CDR3 is TGTGCCAGCAGCCTTCCTCAGGGGCGAGGGACTGAAGCTTTCTTT.

The V and J genes are TRBV7-3 and TRBJ2-3; perhaps TRBD2 as D (5 bases). The CDR3 totals 16 residues. In germline, CDR1 is SGHTA, CDR2 FQGTGA. V was clipped by 0 bases and J by 0 bases, with 10 bases between them. The CDR3 nucleotides are TGTGCCAGCAGCTTAACGATAGCGACTAGCACAGATACGCAGTATTTT. It is translated as CASSLTIATSTDTQYF.

The CDR3 DNA is TGTGCCAGCAGCTTACAGGGTTTCGGGTATGGCTACACCTTC. It is translated as CASSLQGFGYGYTF. The V and J genes are TRBV5-4 and TRBJ1-2; perhaps TRBD1 as D (6 bases). Deletions cut 2 bases from V and 5 bases from J, with 13 bases between. This CDR3 region has 14 residues. The germline V gene has CDR1 SGHNT and CDR2 YYREEE (reference sequence).

This rearrangement joins TRBV18 to TRBJ2-5; 8 bases fit TRBD2. Germline V gene data show CDR1 as KGHSH and CDR2 as LQKENI. After removal of 4 bases from V and 4 bases from J, the junction contained 14 bases not matched to a gene. The CDR3 runs to 17 residues. The CDR3 here is CASSRSPGGTGGETQYF. The CDR3 DNA sequence: TGTGCCAGCTCACGAAGCCCGGGAGGGACGGGAGGAGAGACCCAGTACTTC.

V is TRBV15 and J is TRBJ1-1; maybe TRBD1 (5 bases). The CDR3 is 15 amino acids. The germline V and J ends were trimmed by 1 base and 2 bases, with 11 bases remaining between them. The germline CDR1 and CDR2 sequences are LNHNV and YYDKDF (reference sequence). CDR3 sequence: CATSRGGASNTEAFF. In DNA, the CDR3 is TGTGCCACCAGCAGAGGTGGGGCCTCAAACACTGAAGCTTTCTTT.

This clone has more than one count but fewer than ten. The chain couples TRBV5-1 to TRBJ2-7; 9 bases fit TRBD1. CDR1 SGHRS and CDR2 YFSETQ come from the germline V gene. The trim removed 4 bases at V and 2 bases at J, leaving 10 bases unmatched. The CDR3 is 16 residues long. The CDR3 loop reads CASSTTGTGNPYEQYF. CDR3 nucleotides: TGCGCCAGCAGCACCACGGGGACAGGGAACCCCTACGAGCAGTACTTC.

This clone was seen many times. V gene TRBV2 combines with J gene TRBJ2-5; TRBD1 aligns across 9 bases. This CDR3 is built from 14 residues. Germline V gene data show CDR1 as SNHLY and CDR2 as FYNNEI. V was pared by 6 bases and J by 5 bases, with 7 bases of the junction left unmatched. The CDR3 here is CASRPTGGGETQYF. The CDR3 DNA sequence: TGTGCCAGCAGACCTACAGGGGGCGGGGAGACCCAGTACTTC.

The V gene is TRBV7-6, the J gene TRBJ2-5; TRBD2 is a possible D gene (5 bases). The length of the CDR3 is 15 residues. Germline V CDR1 and CDR2: SGHVS, FNYEAQ. V shed 2 bases and J shed 2 bases, with 12 bases lying between them. CDR3 nucleotides: TGTGCCAGCAGCTTAATGGGTACTAGTCAAGAGACCCAGTACTTC. It encodes CASSLMGTSQETQYF. The full variable domain, in which reference TRBV7-6 and TRBJ2-5 provide the parts outside the CDR3, is GAGVSQSPRYKVTKRGQDVALRCDPISGHVSLYWYRQALGQGPEFLTYFNYEAQQDKSGLPNDRFSAERPEGSISTLTIQRTEQRDSAMYRCASSLMGTSQETQYFGPGTRLLVL.

In this sample, this clone turned up once. V is TRBV28 and J is TRBJ2-7; TRBD1 aligns across 8 bases. V shed 7 bases and J 7 bases; nucleotides not matched to a gene: 12. This CDR3 has 14 residues. Germline CDR1 MDHEN, CDR2 SYDVKM. The CDR3 nucleotides read TGTGCCAGCACCTACTCGGACAGGGCAGGGGAGCAGTACTTC. Protein sequence: CASTYSDRAGEQYF.

The table lists this clone with a count of one. This chain links TRBV5-1 with TRBJ2-5; 9 nucleotides match TRBD1. CDR1 is SGHRS and CDR2 is YFSETQ in the germline V gene. The junction had 12 bases not matched to a gene; V was cut back by 1 base and J by 5 bases. CDR3 length: 17 residues. The CDR3 nucleotides read TGCGCCAGCAGCTTGCTCGCAGGGGGACAGGGAAAGGAGACCCAGTACTTC. It encodes CASSLLAGGQGKETQYF.

The chain joins TRBV7-6 to TRBJ2-3; 7 bases align to TRBD2. Germline V lookup: CDR1 SGHVS, CDR2 FNYEAQ. This CDR3 is built from 16 residues. With 0 bases clipped from V and 2 bases from J, the junction kept 5 bases outside the gene matches. The CDR3: CASSLAAAGDTDTQYF. DNA for the CDR3: TGTGCCAGCAGCTTAGCGGCGGCGGGGGACACAGATACGCAGTATTTT.

V and J are TRBV10-3 and TRBJ2-7; D possibly corresponds to TRBD2 (5 bases). There are 13 residues in the CDR3. V gave up 6 bases and J gave up 1 base, with 10 bases separating them. CDR1 is ENHRY and CDR2 is SYGVKD in the germline V gene. This chain's CDR3 is CAISPGLSYEQYF. The CDR3 coding sequence is TGTGCCATCAGCCCGGGATTATCCTACGAGCAGTACTTC.

The chain is built from TRBV21-1 and TRBJ1-2; the table's D gene call, TRBD1, was not cross checked with the DNA. TRBV21-1 is tagged as a pseudogene. The CDR3 has 13 amino acids. This chain's CDR3 is CASRTGGACGYTF. The CDR3 nucleotides read TGTGCCAGCAGGACAGGGGGCGCGTGTGGCTACACCTTC.